The 14 T cell receptor beta chains presented below share a single source sample, sequenced in a study of blood T cells in healthy people across ages. PCR was performed a second time for about 6 to 12 cycles using a sample-barcoded 5' primer and a J-beta primer mix. MiXCR, applied by TCRdb to the 5' RACE reads, yields one record per CDR3 protein. The sample gives approximately 360,000 distinct CDR3 sequences, approximately 51% of which show up once; around 49% is in the top ten. The sequenced material came from blood. All receptors come from a man aged 60 to 69 in good health.

The chain recombines TRBV7-2 with TRBJ2-7; 12 nucleotides align to TRBD2. With 4 bases clipped from V and 2 bases from J, the junction kept 12 bases outside the gene matches. This CDR3 region has 18 residues. From germline, CDR1 is SGHTA and CDR2 FQGNSA. The CDR3 here is CASSSGGRTSGAAYEQYF. In DNA, the CDR3 is TGTGCCAGCAGCTCTGGAGGGAGGACTAGCGGGGCCGCCTACGAGCAGTACTTC.

This chain joins TRBV6-2 or TRBV6-3 and TRBJ1-2; tentative D call: TRBD1 (5 bases). The V end was cut by 5 bases, the J end by 0 bases, with 13 bases between. The CDR3 consists of 15 residues. Germline V CDR1 and CDR2: MNHEY, SVGEGT. This CDR3 is CASSLPDTPNYGYTF. The CDR3 region has the DNA TGTGCCAGCAGTCTCCCGGACACCCCTAACTATGGCTACACCTTC.

This rearrangement joins TRBV7-2 to TRBJ2-1; unclear D gene. The CDR3 runs to 14 residues. V shed 5 bases and J shed 4 bases, with 12 bases lying between them. Germline V lookup: CDR1 SGHTA, CDR2 FQGNSA. CDR3 nucleotides: TGTGCCAGCAGCCGCCCCGGGCGATACAATGAGCAGTTCTTC. It encodes CASSRPGRYNEQFF.

The chain carries TRBV4-2 and TRBJ2-5, with D possibly being TRBD1 (6 bases). Germline V gives CDR1 LGHNA, CDR2 YNFKEQ. Trimming removed 0 bases from V and 6 bases from J, with 11 bases in between. CDR3 length: 14 amino acids. CDR3 DNA sequence: TGTGCCAGCAGCCAAGAGGGCAGGGGCCAGACCCAGTACTTC. Protein product: CASSQEGRGQTQYF.

This clonotype came up once. A much larger clone sits a single nucleotide away, making a read error possible. The V gene is TRBV29-1, the J gene TRBJ1-2; D uncertain. Germline V gene sequence: CDR1 SQVTM, CDR2 ANQGSEA. This CDR3 is built from 11 residues. The CDR3 loop reads CGVEEGRAGTF. The CDR3 bases are TGCGGCGTTGAAGAGGGCCGGGCGGGCACCTTC.

This sequence joins TRBV6-5 and TRBJ2-5; 7 bases fit TRBD2. The CDR3 totals 15 residues. Germline CDR1 is MNHEY and CDR2 is SVGAGI. The junction had 11 bases not matched to a gene; V was cut back by 6 bases and J by 4 bases. DNA for the CDR3: TGTGCCAGCAGCCCCTGGGGAGGGTTGGGAGAGACCCAGTACTTC. Amino acid sequence: CASSPWGGLGETQYF.

J is TRBJ2-6 and V is TRBV6-5, with 10 bases matching TRBD1. V trimming: 6 bases; J trimming: 2 bases; junction bases outside the gene matches: 4. This CDR3 is built from 16 residues. Germline loops: CDR1 MNHEY, CDR2 SVGAGI. The CDR3 loop is CASRGTGDAGANVLTF. The CDR3 DNA sequence: TGTGCCAGCAGAGGGACAGGGGATGCTGGGGCCAACGTCCTGACTTTC.

This chain links TRBV9 with TRBJ1-2, with D perhaps TRBD1 (5 bases). Trimming removed 0 bases at V and 7 bases at J, with 16 bases between. This CDR3 spans 15 amino acids. Germline-derived CDR1 and CDR2 are SGDLS and YYNGEE. The CDR3 nucleotides read TGTGCCAGCAGCGTAGAACAGGCTCGCGTCGGTGGCTACACCTTC. This codes for CASSVEQARVGGYTF.

With respect to this clonotype: At one end the junction does not follow the germline gene, possibly because of a read error. J is TRBJ2-3 and V is TRBV27; perhaps D is TRBD1 or TRBD2 (5 bases each). Germline CDR1 reads MNHEY; CDR2 reads SMNVEV (reference sequence). CDR3 length: 16 residues. The CDR3 loop is CASSRLPTGATGTQYF. In DNA, the CDR3 is TGTGCCAGCAGCCGTCTCCCTACCGGGGCCACAGGTACGCAGTATTTT.

This rearrangement joins TRBV7-8 to TRBJ2-1, with 11 bases that match TRBD2. Trimming at V came to 4 bases and at J to 6 bases, leaving 5 bases not matched to a gene. CDR3 size: 15 residues. Germline-derived CDR1 and CDR2 are SGHVS and FQNEAQ. The CDR3 region is CASSSTSGSTNEQFF. The CDR3 DNA is TGTGCCAGCAGCTCTACTAGCGGGAGTACCAATGAGCAGTTCTTC. The full variable domain, rest sourced from reference TRBV7-8 and TRBJ2-1, is GAGVSQSPRYKVAKRGQDVALRCDPISGHVSLFWYQQALGQGPEFLTYFQNEAQLDKSGLPSDRFFAERPEGSVSTLKIQRTQQEDSAVYLCASSSTSGSTNEQFFGPGTRLTVL.

On this clonotype itself: One end of the junction is discordant with germline, which a read error may explain. The chain links TRBV4-3 to TRBJ1-2; D is possibly TRBD1 (5 bases). Germline V gives CDR1 LGHNA, CDR2 YSLEER. The CDR3 covers 17 residues. As DNA, the CDR3 is TGCGCCAGCAGCCAGACCCGCGTGGGGCTGGAGGTCCATGGCCACACCTTC. Its protein product is CASSQTRVGLEVHGHTF.

This chain connects TRBV27 to TRBJ2-1, with D tentatively TRBD1 (5 bases). Germline assignment: CDR1 MNHEY and CDR2 SMNVEV (reference sequence). Trimming took off 7 bases at V and 5 bases at J, with 18 bases between the two ends. The CDR3 has 15 residues. The CDR3 DNA sequence: TGTGCCAGCAACTTAGTAGGACAATCGAACAATGAGCAGTTCTTC. It is translated as CASNLVGQSNNEQFF.

The V and J genes are TRBV29-1 and TRBJ2-3; 11 nucleotides align to TRBD2. CDR1 and CDR2 (germline): SQVTM, ANQGSEA. With V trimmed by 6 bases and J by 6 bases, 8 bases remained unmatched. The CDR3 contains 14 residues. Here the CDR3 DNA reads TGCAGCGTGGTGACTAGCGGGGATAGGGATACGCAGTATTTT. It yields the protein CSVVTSGDRDTQYF.

V and J are TRBV30 and TRBJ1-2; 7 bases line up with TRBD1. After removal of 3 bases from V and 8 bases from J, the junction contained 15 bases not matched to a gene. The CDR3 is 15 residues long. Germline lookup yields CDR1 GTSNPN and CDR2 SVGIG (reference sequence). Written as DNA, the CDR3 is TGTGCCTGGAGCGCCGAGTTGAGGGGGCCGGGGGGCTACACCTTC. Translated, it gives CAWSAELRGPGGYTF.